The rows below give T cell receptor beta chains drawn from one sample of a study of metastatic and nonmetastatic thyroid tumors. TCRdb redid the clone calls on the PCR reads using MiXCR. The sample contains 30,000 to 40,000 clones, around a third of which appear only once. Material: tumor tissue. The receptors shown here come from a female donor with papillary thyroid cancer or a benign thyroid nodule (not recorded which). Some clones in this sample may be carry-over from other donors' samples. CDR3s include the opening cysteine and the closing phenylalanine or tryptophan. A D gene is named only where the DNA matches it firmly. Expanded clones get a size class; other rows say once, few or many, or leave the size out.

J	size	length	D	V	DNA	CDR3
TRBJ2-2	NA	14	NA	TRBV6-4	TGTGCCAGCAGCCCTAGTCGAGACACCGGGGAGCTGTTTTTT	CASSPSRDTGELFF
TRBJ2-7	few	15	NA	TRBV4-1	TGCGCCAGCAGCCAAGATAGGAGACTGTTCTACGAGCAGTACTTC	CASSQDRRLFYEQYF
TRBJ2-3	NA	12	NA	TRBV5-1	TGCGCCAGCAGGATGGGAAGGGATACGCAGTATTTT	CASRMGRDTQYF
TRBJ2-2	NA	14	NA	TRBV12-3/TRBV12-4	TGTGCCACCACCAGACAGGCGCTCACCGGGGAGCTGTTTTTT	CATTRQALTGELFF
TRBJ2-7	NA	15	TRBD1	TRBV7-3	TGTGCCAGCAGCGAGGACAGGGGAGGTTCGGGCGAGCAGTACTTC	CASSEDRGGSGEQYF
TRBJ2-1	few	16	NA	TRBV24-1	TGTGCCACCAGTGATTTTGAGGCAGGCTCCTACAATGAGCAGTTCTTC	CATSDFEAGSYNEQFF
TRBJ2-7	NA	15	NA	TRBV28	TGTGCCAGCAGTTCACCGGACAGCTTGCACTACGAGCAGTACTTC	CASSSPDSLHYEQYF
TRBJ1-1	once	15	TRBD1	TRBV5-1	TGCGCCAGCAGCCCCGACAGGGTCCAGAACACTGAAGCTTTCTTT	CASSPDRVQNTEAFF
TRBJ2-1	NA	15	TRBD2	TRBV20-1	TGCAGTGCTAGATTTTACGGGACTAGCGCCTCGCCGCAGTTCTTC	CSARFYGTSASPQFF
TRBJ2-7	NA	16	NA	TRBV25-1	TGTGCCAGCAGTGAAGCAGGGGGGGGACGGTCCTACGAGCAGTACTTC	CASSEAGGGRSYEQYF
TRBJ1-6	NA	15	TRBD1	TRBV28	TGTGCCAGCAGTACTCAGGGGGTGAATAATTCACCCCTCCACTTT	CASSTQGVNNSPLHF
TRBJ2-6	NA	17	NA	TRBV5-1	TGCGCCAGCAGCACTACTACAGGAGTCTCTGGGGCCAACGTCCTGACTTTC	CASSTTTGVSGANVLTF
TRBJ1-6	many	14	NA	TRBV6-2/TRBV6-3	TGTGCCAGCAGCCCACTCCTGGCGTCGTCACCCCTCCACTTT	CASSPLLASSPLHF
TRBJ2-2	NA	16	NA	TRBV20-1	TGCAGTGCTAGAGATGGGGCTAGCGAGAACACCGGGGAGCTGTTTTTT	CSARDGASENTGELFF
TRBJ2-1	few	15	NA	TRBV27	TGTGCCAGCAGTTCAAAACTAGGGGCACACAATGAGCAGTTCTTC	CASSSKLGAHNEQFF
TRBJ2-3	NA	18	TRBD2	TRBV20-1	TGCAGTGCTAGAGGTCATGTCGCGCGGCGGGAGGCCGCAGATACGCAGTATTTT	CSARGHVARREAADTQYF
TRBJ1-1	NA	13	NA	TRBV27	TGTGCCAGCAGTTTTGGCATGAACACTGAAGCTTTCTTT	CASSFGMNTEAFF
TRBJ1-1	once	13	NA	TRBV12-3/TRBV12-4	TGTGCCAGCAGCCACAGGGTTAACACTGAAGCTTTCTTT	CASSHRVNTEAFF
TRBJ2-1	NA	14	TRBD2	TRBV27	TGTGCCAGCAGTCCTGGACTAGCGCCCAATGAGCAGTTCTTC	CASSPGLAPNEQFF
TRBJ1-2	NA	14	NA	TRBV7-9	TGTGCCAGCAGCTTAGTGGGGGTGAACTATGGCTACACCTTC	CASSLVGVNYGYTF
TRBJ2-7	NA	14	NA	TRBV7-6	TGTGCCAGCAGCTTAGAGGAGGGCTCCTACGAGCAGTACTTC	CASSLEEGSYEQYF
TRBJ2-1	NA	16	TRBD2	TRBV7-6	TGTGCCAGCAGCTTAGAAGGGACTAGCGGTAGAAATGAGCAGTTCTTC	CASSLEGTSGRNEQFF
TRBJ2-7	NA	18	TRBD2	TRBV6-6	TGTGCCAGCAGTTACGAGCTAGCGGCCTCAGGCGGCTCCTACGAGCAGTACTTC	CASSYELAASGGSYEQYF
TRBJ2-2	NA	18	TRBD2	TRBV24-1	TGTGCCACCAGTGAGGCCGGGACTAGCGGGAGTGGCACCGGGGAGCTGTTTTTT	CATSEAGTSGSGTGELFF
TRBJ1-2	NA	16	NA	TRBV11-1	TGTGCCAGCAGCTTAGTATCCGGGACGATCGGACATGGCTACACCTTC	CASSLVSGTIGHGYTF
TRBJ1-2	few	16	TRBD1	TRBV6-1	TGTGCCAGCAGTAAACACAGGGGGACGGGTGGTTATGGCTACACCTTC	CASSKHRGTGGYGYTF
TRBJ2-1	NA	15	TRBD2	TRBV11-1	TGTGCCAGCAGCCCCGGACTAGCGGGAATGAGTGAGCAGTTCTTC	CASSPGLAGMSEQFF
TRBJ1-1	NA	16	NA	TRBV5-1	TGCGCCAGCAGTCGTACAGGGAGCTTTATGAACACTGAAGCTTTCTTT	CASSRTGSFMNTEAFF
TRBJ2-5	NA	16	TRBD2	TRBV27	TGTGCCAGCAGTTTGACCGGGACTAGCGGGGAAGAGACCCAGTACTTC	CASSLTGTSGEETQYF
TRBJ1-3	NA	12	NA	TRBV28	TGTGCCGGGGGGGCCTCTGGAAACACCATATATTTT	CAGGASGNTIYF
TRBJ1-2	NA	13	NA	TRBV28	TGTGCCAGCAGTTTAGGGGGGGCCTATGGCTACACCTTC	CASSLGGAYGYTF
TRBJ1-2	NA	14	NA	TRBV6-4	TGTGCCAGCAGTGCAGGGAGGGCTCTGTATGGCTACACCTTC	CASSAGRALYGYTF
TRBJ1-2	NA	15	NA	TRBV27	TGTGCCAGCAGTTTTGGGGGAACCACAAACTATGGCTACACCTTC	CASSFGGTTNYGYTF
TRBJ2-3	NA	16	TRBD2	TRBV6-5	TGTGCCAGCAGTTTCCCACTAGCGGGGAACACAGATACGCAGTATTTT	CASSFPLAGNTDTQYF
TRBJ2-7	once	15	TRBD1	TRBV7-8	TGTGCCAGCAGCTCCGCCGTGGACAGGCCTTACGAGCAGTACTTC	CASSSAVDRPYEQYF
TRBJ2-7	NA	16	TRBD2	TRBV6-2/TRBV6-3	TGTGCCAGCAGTTTCACGGGAGGAGGTTCCTCCCACGAGCAGTACTTC	CASSFTGGGSSHEQYF
TRBJ1-1	many	11	NA	TRBV28	TGTGCCAGCAGTTTAGGGTGGGAAGCTTTCTTT	CASSLGWEAFF